The 13 T cell receptor beta chains given below trace back to one sample, sequenced in a study of cytomegalovirus exposure and HLA in healthy donors. The PCR contained 60 Vbeta and 13 Jbeta primers. This table comes from immunoSEQ multiplex PCR, and its TCRdb copy is limited to in-frame clones, with some not included. Of roughly 150,000 clones in the sample, roughly four fifths are singletons; the top ten hold 8.5%. The sample consisted of PBMCs. The receptors here all came from a male donor in good health and CMV-seropositive.

The V and J genes are TRBV10-1 and TRBJ2-1; TRBD2 matches 8 bases. The CDR3 extends over 15 amino acids. Losses at the gene ends were 4 bases for V and 5 bases for J; bases not matched to a gene: 7. Germline CDR1 and CDR2: WNHNN and SYGVQD (reference sequence). CDR3 DNA sequence: TGCGCCAGCAGTGTGACTAGCGCGGGACACAATGAGCAGTTCTTC. Translating it yields CASSVTSAGHNEQFF.

CDR3 sequence reads: CASNSGLETGGRQPQHF. As DNA, the CDR3 is TGTGCCAGTAATTCCGGATTGGAAACAGGGGGAAGGCAGCCCCAGCATTTT. The chain is built from TRBV19 and TRBJ1-5, with TRBD1 identical over 8 bases. Germline V gives CDR1 LNHDA, CDR2 SQIVND (reference sequence). The CDR3 runs to 17 residues. Trimming removed 7 bases from V and 7 bases from J; junction bases left unmatched: 18.

The V and J genes are TRBV6-6 and TRBJ2-5; a possible D gene is TRBD1 (5 bases). Per the germline V gene, CDR1 is MNHNY and CDR2 is SVGAGI (reference sequence). V was pared by 5 bases and J by 0 bases, with 10 bases between. This CDR3 is 14 amino acids long. CDR3 sequence (DNA): TGTGCCAGCAGTAAAACAGGAAACCAAGAGACCCAGTACTTC. This encodes CASSKTGNQETQYF.

The chain links TRBV5-1 to TRBJ2-1; 10 bases are a match to TRBD2. From germline, CDR1 is SGHRS and CDR2 YFSETQ. There are 14 residues in the CDR3. The V segment lost 0 bases and the J segment 9 bases; nucleotides outside the gene matches: 3. The CDR3 coding sequence is TGCGCCAGCAGCTTGGGACTAGCGGGCGGTGAGCAGTTCTTC. Protein: CASSLGLAGGEQFF.

V usage is TRBV30 and J usage is TRBJ1-3; TRBD1 matches 9 bases. V was pared by 7 bases and J by 4 bases, with 11 bases of the junction left unmatched. The CDR3 is made up of 15 amino acids. Germline loops: CDR1 GTSNPN, CDR2 SVGIG (reference sequence). The CDR3 DNA reads TGTGCCTTTTATACCGGGACAGGGAACGGAAACACCATATATTTT. Translating it yields CAFYTGTGNGNTIYF.

This clone was seen only once. The chain uses TRBV7-9 and TRBJ2-3; 9 bases align to TRBD2. This CDR3 has 16 amino acids. Germline CDR1 reads SEHNR; CDR2 reads FQNEAQ (reference sequence). J lost 2 bases, V lost 2 bases, and 5 bases had no gene match. The CDR3 nucleotides read TGTGCCAGCAGCTTACAGCTAGCGGGACACACAGATACGCAGTATTTT. This translates into CASSLQLAGHTDTQYF. Variable domain in full (rest from reference TRBV7-9 and TRBJ2-3): DTGVSQNPRHKITKRGQNVTFRCDPISEHNRLYWYRQTLGQGPEFLTYFQNEAQLEKSRLLSDRFSAERPKGSFSTLEIQRTEQGDSAMYLCASSLQLAGHTDTQYFGPGTRLTVL.

The chain joins TRBV5-5 to TRBJ2-7, with 11 bases aligning to TRBD2. Germline CDR1 is SGHKS and CDR2 is YYEKEE (reference sequence). Losses at the gene ends were 3 bases for V and 12 bases for J; bases not matched to a gene: 14. The CDR3 loop spans 15 amino acids. The CDR3 protein is CASSSTLAGGLGRYF. CDR3 DNA: TGTGCCAGCAGCTCCACCCTAGCGGGGGGCCTCGGTCGGTACTTC.

The chain is built from TRBV4-1 and TRBJ2-7; 10 bases match TRBD1. Germline V CDR1 and CDR2: MGHRA, YSYEKL. This CDR3 is 15 amino acids long. With 4 bases clipped from V and 2 bases from J, the junction kept 5 bases outside the gene matches. Written as DNA, the CDR3 is TGCGCCAGCAGCCCAGGACAGGGGGGCCCCTACGAGCAGTACTTC. It is translated as CASSPGQGGPYEQYF.

The CDR3 is CASGMGGTGELFF. In DNA form, the CDR3 reads TGTGCCAGCGGAATGGGGGGAACCGGGGAGCTGTTTTTT. V gene TRBV2 combines with J gene TRBJ2-2; tentative D call: TRBD2 (6 bases). Deletions cut 8 bases from V and 5 bases from J, with 12 bases between. From germline, CDR1 is SNHLY and CDR2 FYNNEI. This CDR3 spans 13 amino acids. The whole variable domain, remainder taken from reference TRBV2 and TRBJ2-2, is EPEVTQTPSHQVTQMGQEVILRCVPISNHLYFYWYRQILGQKVEFLVSFYNNEISEKSEIFDDQFSVERPDGSNFTLKIRSTKLEDSAMYFCASGMGGTGELFFGEGSRLTVL.

V and J are TRBV19 and TRBJ2-1, with 8 bases that match TRBD1. This CDR3 region has 14 residues. Trimming cost V 6 bases and J 10 bases; bases outside gene matches: 11. Germline V CDR1 and CDR2: LNHDA, SQIVND (reference sequence). The CDR3 nucleotides read TGTGCCAGTAGCCCGGTGCAGGGGGCACCCGAGCAGTTCTTC. Amino acids: CASSPVQGAPEQFF.

The chain combines TRBV9 with TRBJ1-1; TRBD1 is a possible D gene (5 bases). This CDR3 comprises 14 residues. Trimming left V 4 bases short and J 12 bases short, with 22 bases between. CDR1 and CDR2 (germline): SGDLS, YYNGEE. For the CDR3, the DNA is TGTGCCAGCAGCTCCATCGGGGCTCTCGGGAGTACTTTCTTT. Its translation is CASSSIGALGSTFF.

The gene calls are TRBV19 and TRBJ1-3; possibly TRBD1 for D (6 bases). The germline CDR1 and CDR2 sequences are LNHDA and SQIVND (reference sequence). There are 14 residues in the CDR3. V was pared by 7 bases and J by 0 bases, with 10 bases between. The CDR3 nucleotides are TGTGCCAGTACTAGAGGGGGCTCTGGAAACACCATATATTTT. Translating it yields CASTRGGSGNTIYF.

This clone was seen a single time. This CDR3 reads CASSPEGGGVRDYGYTF. CDR3 DNA sequence: TGTGCCAGCAGCCCCGAGGGCGGGGGGGTCAGAGACTATGGCTACACCTTC. The chain uses TRBV12-1 and TRBJ1-2. TRBV12-1 is flagged as a pseudogene. The CDR3 runs 17 residues.